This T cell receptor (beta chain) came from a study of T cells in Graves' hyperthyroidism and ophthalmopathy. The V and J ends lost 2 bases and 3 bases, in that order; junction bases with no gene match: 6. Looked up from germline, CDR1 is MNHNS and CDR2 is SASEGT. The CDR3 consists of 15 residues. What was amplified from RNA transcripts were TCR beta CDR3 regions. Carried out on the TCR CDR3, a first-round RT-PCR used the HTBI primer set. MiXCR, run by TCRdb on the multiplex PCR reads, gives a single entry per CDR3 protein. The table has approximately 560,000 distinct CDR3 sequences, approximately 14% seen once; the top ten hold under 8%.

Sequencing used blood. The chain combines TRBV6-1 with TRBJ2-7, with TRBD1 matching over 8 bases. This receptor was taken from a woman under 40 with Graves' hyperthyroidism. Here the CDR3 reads CASSEPQGVYYEQYF. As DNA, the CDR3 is TGTGCCAGCAGTGAACCACAGGGGGTTTACTACGAGCAGTACTTC.